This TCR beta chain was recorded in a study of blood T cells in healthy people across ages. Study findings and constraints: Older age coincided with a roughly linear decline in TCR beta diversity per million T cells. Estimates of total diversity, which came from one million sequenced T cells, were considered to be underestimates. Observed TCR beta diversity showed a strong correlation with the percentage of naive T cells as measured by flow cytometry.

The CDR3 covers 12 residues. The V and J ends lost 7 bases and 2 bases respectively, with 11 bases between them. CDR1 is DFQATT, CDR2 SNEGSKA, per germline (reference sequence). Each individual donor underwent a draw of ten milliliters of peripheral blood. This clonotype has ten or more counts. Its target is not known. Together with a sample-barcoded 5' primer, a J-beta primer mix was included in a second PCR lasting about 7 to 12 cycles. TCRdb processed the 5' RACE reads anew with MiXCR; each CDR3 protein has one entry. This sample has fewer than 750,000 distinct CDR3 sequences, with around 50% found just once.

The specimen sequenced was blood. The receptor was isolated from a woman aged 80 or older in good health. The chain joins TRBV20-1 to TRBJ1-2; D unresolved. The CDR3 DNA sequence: TGCAGTGTCTTGGCAGGAAACTATGGCTACACCTTC. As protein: CSVLAGNYGYTF.